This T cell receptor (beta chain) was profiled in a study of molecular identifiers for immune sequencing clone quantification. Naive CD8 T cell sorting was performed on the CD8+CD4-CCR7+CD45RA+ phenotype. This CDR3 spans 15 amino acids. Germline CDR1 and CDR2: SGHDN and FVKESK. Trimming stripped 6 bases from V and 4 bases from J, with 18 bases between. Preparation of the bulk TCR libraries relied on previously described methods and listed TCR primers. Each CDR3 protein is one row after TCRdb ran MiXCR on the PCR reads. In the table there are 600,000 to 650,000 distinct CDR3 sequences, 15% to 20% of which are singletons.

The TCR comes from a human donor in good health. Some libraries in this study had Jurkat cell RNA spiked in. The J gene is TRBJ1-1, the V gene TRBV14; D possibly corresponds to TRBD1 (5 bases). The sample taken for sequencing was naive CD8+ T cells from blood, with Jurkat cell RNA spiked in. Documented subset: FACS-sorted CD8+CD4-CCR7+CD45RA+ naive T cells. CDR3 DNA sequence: TGTGCCAGCAGAAGCCACATGTCGCAGGGCACTGAAGCTTTCTTT. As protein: CASRSHMSQGTEAFF. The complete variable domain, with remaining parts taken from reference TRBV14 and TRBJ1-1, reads EAGVTQFPSHSVIEKGQTVTLRCDPISGHDNLYWYRRVMGKEIKFLLHFVKESKQDESGMPNNRFLAERTGGTYSTLKVQPAELEDSGVYFCASRSHMSQGTEAFFGQGTRLTVV.